Sequencing of this T cell receptor beta chain was carried out in a study of OX40 agonist ivuxolimab in advanced cancers. Germline-derived CDR1 and CDR2 are LNHDA and SQIVND (reference sequence). The CDR3 loop spans 15 amino acids. Trimming pared 4 bases from V and 3 bases from J, leaving 15 bases between. Sequencing used immunoSEQ multiplex PCR; TCRdb keeps in-frame clones, though not all of them. The sample comprises approximately 90,000 clones, around 87% of which are singletons, and about 4.7% rests with the top ten. The TCR comes from an adult with an advanced solid tumor such as melanoma, head and neck, liver or kidney cancer. The specimen comprised CD4+ or CD8+ T cells sorted from blood, sampled in a trial of the OX40 agonist ivuxolimab. This rearrangement joins TRBV19 to TRBJ1-1; tentative D call: TRBD1 (5 bases). The CDR3 DNA reads as TGTGCCAGTAGTACCCCCCGGGGGGGTTACACTGAAGCTTTCTTT. It is translated as CASSTPRGGYTEAFF.